The 20 T cell receptor beta chains reported below all come from one sample, sequenced in a study of molecular identifiers for immune sequencing clone quantification. TCRdb reprocessed the PCR reads with MiXCR, giving one entry per CDR3 protein. Among a few hundred thousand distinct CDR3 sequences, under 25% were seen once, and the ten largest hold roughly 0.7%. Material for sequencing was naive CD8+ T cells from blood, with Jurkat cell RNA spiked in. Described subset: FACS-sorted CD8+CD4-CCR7+CD45RA+ naive T cells. The receptors shown here come from a human donor in good health. Some libraries in this study had Jurkat cell RNA spiked in.

The CDR3 DNA is TGCAGTGCAATGCAGGACAGCACAGATACGCAGTATTTT. This gives the protein CSAMQDSTDTQYF. The chain has TRBV20-1 and TRBJ2-3; D ambiguous. The germline V and J ends were trimmed by 6 bases and 0 bases, with 10 bases remaining between them. This CDR3 spans 13 amino acids. The germline V gene has CDR1 DFQATT and CDR2 SNEGSKA (reference sequence).

Only a few counts were recorded for this clonotype. The chain combines TRBV30 with TRBJ2-1; 9 bases align to TRBD2. J was trimmed by 8 bases and V by 2 bases; bases with no gene match: 10. This CDR3 is built from 15 residues. Germline V gives CDR1 GTSNPN, CDR2 SVGIG (reference sequence). CDR3 in amino acids: CAWSTLAGGLDEQFF. For the CDR3, the DNA is TGTGCCTGGAGTACCCTCGCGGGAGGGCTCGATGAGCAGTTCTTC.

This clonotype was detected only a few times. The CDR3 loop reads CASRTGIEAFF. In DNA form, the CDR3 reads TGTGCCAGCAGAACGGGGATTGAAGCTTTCTTT. The chain carries TRBV27 and TRBJ1-1; D is unclear. The CDR3 has 11 amino acids. CDR1 and CDR2 from the germline V gene are MNHEY and SMNVEV (reference sequence). V lost 6 bases and J 7 bases, leaving 9 bases between the germline ends.

This chain connects TRBV19 to TRBJ1-5, with D unclear. The CDR3 has 14 residues. Germline V gene lookup returns CDR1 LNHDA and CDR2 SQIVND (reference sequence). Trimming removed 3 bases from V and 10 bases from J, with 16 bases in between. This CDR3 is CASSILNTQSPQHF. CDR3 DNA sequence: TGTGCCAGTAGTATCTTGAACACCCAATCCCCCCAGCATTTT.

The rearrangement uses TRBV5-6 and TRBJ2-7; D not resolved. Deletions cut 0 bases from V and 3 bases from J, with 10 bases between. The V gene's germline CDR1 is SGHDT and CDR2 YYEEEE. The CDR3 covers 14 residues. CDR3 region: CASSLGASFYEQYF. The CDR3 bases are TGTGCCAGCAGCTTGGGCGCCAGTTTCTACGAGCAGTACTTC.

To note about this clonotype: A junction end diverges from the germline sequence, so it may reflect a read error. The chain is built from TRBV7-9 and TRBJ2-7, with TRBD2 matching 10 bases. This CDR3 spans 14 amino acids. The germline V gene encodes CDR1 SEHNR and CDR2 FQNEAQ (reference sequence). CDR3 in DNA: TGTGCCACCAGCTCGGGACTAGCGAGCTACGAGCAGTACTTC. Protein product: CATSSGLASYEQYF.

V usage is TRBV27 and J usage is TRBJ2-1; D not resolved. This CDR3 is built from 13 residues. The germline V gene encodes CDR1 MNHEY and CDR2 SMNVEV (reference sequence). V lost 2 bases and J lost 4, with 6 bases in between. The CDR3 loop reads CASSLQDYNEQFF. CDR3 DNA: TGTGCCAGCAGTTTACAGGATTACAATGAGCAGTTCTTC.

The J gene is TRBJ2-1, the V gene TRBV9; 9 bases agree with TRBD2. Germline loops: CDR1 SGDLS, CDR2 YYNGEE. The V segment lost 3 bases and the J segment 4 bases; nucleotides outside the gene matches: 8. The CDR3 covers 16 residues. CDR3 residues: CASSGALAGHYNEQFF. Written as DNA, the CDR3 is TGTGCCAGCAGCGGAGCACTAGCGGGTCATTACAATGAGCAGTTCTTC.

The gene calls are TRBV6-2 or TRBV6-3 and TRBJ2-7, with TRBD2 as a possible D gene (6 bases). The V end was cut by 7 bases, the J end by 4 bases, with 11 bases between. The CDR3 is made up of 12 amino acids. The germline gives CDR1 MNHEY, CDR2 SVGEGT. CDR3 nucleotides: TGTGCCAGCACTGGGACTGGGTACGAGCAGTACTTC. Amino acids: CASTGTGYEQYF.

This clonotype was counted a few times. The chain couples TRBV27 to TRBJ2-1, with 12 nucleotides matching TRBD2. CDR3 length: 16 amino acids. V was clipped by 6 bases and J by 3 bases; unmatched bases: 6. CDR1 and CDR2 from the germline V gene are MNHEY and SMNVEV (reference sequence). The CDR3 loop is CASRPTSGRLYNEQFF. CDR3 nucleotides: TGTGCCAGCAGACCTACTAGCGGGAGGCTCTACAATGAGCAGTTCTTC.

In this sample, this clonotype turned up a few times. The chain employs TRBV7-9 and TRBJ2-7, with TRBD1 as a possible D gene (6 bases). Germline V gene sequence: CDR1 SEHNR, CDR2 FQNEAQ (reference sequence). V shed 4 bases and J shed 3 bases, with 13 bases lying between them. This CDR3 has 14 amino acids. The CDR3 nucleotides are TGTGCCAGCAGCTATGGGGACATTGGCTACGAGCAGTACTTC. It encodes CASSYGDIGYEQYF.

This sequence joins TRBV20-1 and TRBJ2-7; 7 bases line up with TRBD2. CDR1 DFQATT and CDR2 SNEGSKA come from the germline V gene (reference sequence). The CDR3 runs to 14 residues. J gave up 6 bases and V 6 bases, and 14 bases lay outside the gene matches. CDR3 amino acids: CSALAGLVSGEQYF. The CDR3, as DNA: TGCAGTGCCTTAGCCGGACTAGTCAGCGGCGAGCAGTACTTC.

This clonotype has at least ten counts. The rearrangement joins TRBV4-3 to TRBJ2-5, with TRBD1 matching over 7 bases. V shed 3 bases and J 1 base; nucleotides not matched to a gene: 2. The germline gives CDR1 LGHNA, CDR2 YSLEER. The CDR3 runs 14 residues. The CDR3 sequence: CASSQRTGQETQYF. The CDR3 DNA reads as TGCGCCAGCAGCCAGAGGACAGGCCAAGAGACCCAGTACTTC.

This clonotype was detected once. The rearrangement joins TRBV4-3 to TRBJ2-1, with a weak D call TRBD2 (5 bases). This CDR3 contains 15 residues. Germline CDR1 LGHNA, CDR2 YSLEER. V was pared by 4 bases and J by 9 bases, with 19 bases between. This CDR3 is CASSRDPGYLGEQFF. In DNA form, the CDR3 reads TGCGCCAGCAGCCGAGATCCGGGGTATCTGGGTGAGCAGTTCTTC.

This clonotype has just a few counts. The chain combines TRBV6-5 with TRBJ2-1, with D uncertain. Deletions cut 0 bases from V and 8 bases from J, with 14 bases between. The CDR3 totals 15 residues. Germline V gives CDR1 MNHEY, CDR2 SVGAGI. The CDR3 sequence is CASSYSNLPGDEQFF. CDR3 DNA sequence: TGTGCCAGCAGTTACTCGAACCTACCAGGCGATGAGCAGTTCTTC.

Details on this clonotype: The junction does not match germline at one end; this may be a read error. The genes are TRBV20-1 and TRBJ1-5; D gene unclear. Per germline, CDR1 DFQATT and CDR2 SNEGSKA (reference sequence). There are 15 residues in the CDR3. This chain's CDR3 is CSARDRLGGLQPRHF. CDR3 DNA sequence: TGCAGTGCTAGAGATCGTCTGGGCGGCCTTCAGCCCCGGCATTTT.

Notes on this clonotype: One base away lies a much larger clone, so this may be a sequencing read error. V and J are TRBV5-1 and TRBJ2-5, with D perhaps TRBD1 or TRBD2 (5 bases each). Germline CDR1 reads SGHRS; CDR2 reads YFSETQ. The CDR3 has 16 residues. The CDR3 DNA is TGCGCCAGCAGCTTTAGTCTTAGGGACCTCCAAGAGATCCAGTACTTC. This encodes CASSFSLRDLQEIQYF.

Turning to this clonotype: This may come from a read error, since a much larger clone is one base off. The CDR3 region has the DNA TGCGCCAGCAGCCAAGAGGGAACCCATGCGCAGTTCTTC. It is translated as CASSQEGTHAQFF. This chain joins TRBV4-1 and TRBJ2-1; D gene ambiguous. V shed 0 bases and J shed 12 bases, with 12 bases lying between them. The germline V gene encodes CDR1 MGHRA and CDR2 YSYEKL. The CDR3 covers 13 residues.

A few counts support this clonotype. The chain combines TRBV12-3 or TRBV12-4 with TRBJ2-1; 10 nucleotides agree with TRBD2. V trimming: 6 bases; J trimming: 0 bases; junction bases outside the gene matches: 14. The CDR3 runs 19 residues. CDR3 amino acids: CASSQPGLAETSSYNEQFF. In DNA form, the CDR3 reads TGTGCCAGCAGCCAACCCGGACTAGCGGAGACGAGCTCCTACAATGAGCAGTTCTTC.

This clonotype was seen only a few times. The chain links TRBV4-1 to TRBJ1-2, with D possibly matching TRBD1 (6 bases). V dropped 0 bases and J dropped 8 bases, with 19 bases sitting between them. The CDR3 is made up of 16 amino acids. Germline CDR1 and CDR2: MGHRA and YSYEKL. Here the CDR3 reads CASSQDYTTGNEGYTF. CDR3 DNA sequence: TGCGCCAGCAGCCAAGACTATACAACAGGGAACGAGGGCTACACCTTC.